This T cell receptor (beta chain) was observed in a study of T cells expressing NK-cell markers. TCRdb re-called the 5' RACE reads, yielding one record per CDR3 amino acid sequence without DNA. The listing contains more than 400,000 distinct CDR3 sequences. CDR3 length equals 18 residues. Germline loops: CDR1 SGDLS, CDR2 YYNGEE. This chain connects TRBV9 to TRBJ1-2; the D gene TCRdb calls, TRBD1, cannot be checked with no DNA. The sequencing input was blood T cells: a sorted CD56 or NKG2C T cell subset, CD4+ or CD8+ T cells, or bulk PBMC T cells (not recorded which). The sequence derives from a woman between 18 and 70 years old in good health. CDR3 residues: CASSSQKGVGDKDYGYTF. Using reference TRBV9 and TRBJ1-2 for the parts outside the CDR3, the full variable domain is DSGVTQTPKHLITATGQRVTLRCSPRSGDLSVYWYQQSLDQGLQFLIQYYNGEERAKGNILERFSAQQFPDLHSELNLSSLELGDSALYFCASSSQKGVGDKDYGYTFGSGTRLTVV.